The clone carrying this T cell receptor beta chain has a handful of counts. Its antigen is undetermined. V lost 5 bases to trimming and J lost 9 bases, with 20 bases between them. CDR1 and CDR2 (germline): MDHEN, SYDVKM. There are 15 residues in the CDR3. These data belong to a study of blood T cells in healthy people across ages. The study drew donors from healthy Caucasian individuals in Russia aged 6 to 90. Staff drew roughly 10 milliliters of peripheral blood from each donor. Findings and limits, study-wide: Age showed a roughly linear inverse relationship with TCR beta diversity per million T cells.

A J-beta primer mix and a sample-barcoded 5' primer were used in a second PCR of roughly 6 to 11 cycles. From the 5' RACE reads, TCRdb called clonotypes with MiXCR, one entry per CDR3 protein. The sample shows roughly 1,300,000 distinct CDR3 sequences, approximately 63% of them seen only once. The specimen was blood. The TCR was taken from a man between 18 and 35 years old in good health. The rearrangement links TRBV28 to TRBJ2-1, with a weak D call TRBD1 (5 bases). The CDR3 DNA follows: TGTGCCAGCAGTCCCCTGGACACCTTCGCGAGTGAGCAGTTCTTC. Its protein is CASSPLDTFASEQFF.